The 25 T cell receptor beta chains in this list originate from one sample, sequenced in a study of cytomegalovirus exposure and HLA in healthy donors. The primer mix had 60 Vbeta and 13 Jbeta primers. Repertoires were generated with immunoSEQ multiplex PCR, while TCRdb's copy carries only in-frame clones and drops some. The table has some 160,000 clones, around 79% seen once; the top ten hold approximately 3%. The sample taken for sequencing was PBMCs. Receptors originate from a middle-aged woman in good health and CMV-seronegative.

CDR3 coding DNA: TGTGCCAGCAGGGAGGGGCGGGAAGCTTTCTTT. It yields the protein CASREGREAFF. The chain uses TRBV7-2 and TRBJ1-1; D might be TRBD1 (5 bases). The CDR3 contains 11 residues. V was pared by 6 bases and J by 8 bases, with 10 bases between. CDR1 is SGHTA and CDR2 is FQGNSA in the germline V gene.

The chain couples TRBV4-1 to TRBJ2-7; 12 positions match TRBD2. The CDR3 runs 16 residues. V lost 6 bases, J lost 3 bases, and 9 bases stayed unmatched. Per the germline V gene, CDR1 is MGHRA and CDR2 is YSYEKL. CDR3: CASSPTSGGFLYEQYF. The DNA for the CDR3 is TGCGCCAGCAGTCCTACTAGCGGGGGGTTTCTCTACGAGCAGTACTTC.

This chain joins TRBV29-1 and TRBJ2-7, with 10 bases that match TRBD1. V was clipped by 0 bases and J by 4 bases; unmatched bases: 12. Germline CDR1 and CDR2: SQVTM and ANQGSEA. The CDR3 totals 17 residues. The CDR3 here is CSVEDGHGRDRGYEQYF. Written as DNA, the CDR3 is TGCAGCGTTGAAGATGGGCATGGTCGGGACAGGGGTTACGAGCAGTACTTC.

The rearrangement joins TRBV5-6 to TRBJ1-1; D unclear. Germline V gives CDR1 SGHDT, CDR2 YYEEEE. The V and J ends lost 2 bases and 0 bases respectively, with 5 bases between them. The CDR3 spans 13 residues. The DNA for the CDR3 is TGTGCCAGCAGCTTCGCGATGAACACTGAAGCTTTCTTT. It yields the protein CASSFAMNTEAFF.

The CDR3 DNA is TGCAGCGTGGCGACAGTCCTGAACACTGAAGCTTTCTTT. Its protein is CSVATVLNTEAFF. This chain joins TRBV29-1 and TRBJ1-1, with TRBD1 as a possible D gene (5 bases). Trimming removed 6 bases at V and 0 bases at J, with 11 bases between. The CDR3 consists of 13 residues. Germline loops: CDR1 SQVTM, CDR2 ANQGSEA.

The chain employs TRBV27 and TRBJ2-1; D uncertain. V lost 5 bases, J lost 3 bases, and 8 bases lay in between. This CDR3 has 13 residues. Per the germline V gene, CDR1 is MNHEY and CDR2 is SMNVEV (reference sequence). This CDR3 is CASSPPSYNEQFF. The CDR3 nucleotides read TGTGCCAGCAGTCCCCCCAGCTACAATGAGCAGTTCTTC.

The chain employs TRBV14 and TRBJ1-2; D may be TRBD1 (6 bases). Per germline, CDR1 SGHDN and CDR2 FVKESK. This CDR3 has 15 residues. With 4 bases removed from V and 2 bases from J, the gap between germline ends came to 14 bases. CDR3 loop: CASSPFGQLNYGYTF. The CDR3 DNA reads TGTGCCAGCAGCCCGTTCGGACAGCTCAACTATGGCTACACCTTC.

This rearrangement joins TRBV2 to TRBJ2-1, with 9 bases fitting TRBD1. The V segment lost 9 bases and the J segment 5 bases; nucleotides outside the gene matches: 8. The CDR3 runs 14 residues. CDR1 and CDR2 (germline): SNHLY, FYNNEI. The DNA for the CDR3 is TGTGCCAGACGTTCCGGGACAGGGAACAATGAGCAGTTCTTC. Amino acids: CARRSGTGNNEQFF.

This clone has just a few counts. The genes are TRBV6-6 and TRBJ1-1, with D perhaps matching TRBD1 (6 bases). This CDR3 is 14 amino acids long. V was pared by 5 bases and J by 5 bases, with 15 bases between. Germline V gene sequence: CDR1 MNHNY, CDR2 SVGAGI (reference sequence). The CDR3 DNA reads TGTGCCAGCAGTCCTCAAGGGGGAAGGACTGAAGCTTTCTTT. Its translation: CASSPQGGRTEAFF.

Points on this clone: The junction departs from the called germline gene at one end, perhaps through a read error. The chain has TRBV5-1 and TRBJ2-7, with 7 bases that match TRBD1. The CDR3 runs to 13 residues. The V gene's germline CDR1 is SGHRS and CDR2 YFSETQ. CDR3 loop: CASTLGQYYEQYF. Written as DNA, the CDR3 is TGCGCCAGCACCTTGGGACAGTACTACGAGCAGTACTTC.

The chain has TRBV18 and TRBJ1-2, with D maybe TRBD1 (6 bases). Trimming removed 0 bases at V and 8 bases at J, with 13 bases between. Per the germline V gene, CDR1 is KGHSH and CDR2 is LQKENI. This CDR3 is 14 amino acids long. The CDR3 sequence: CASSPPDRTAGYTF. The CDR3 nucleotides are TGTGCCAGCTCACCACCCGACAGGACTGCCGGCTACACCTTC.

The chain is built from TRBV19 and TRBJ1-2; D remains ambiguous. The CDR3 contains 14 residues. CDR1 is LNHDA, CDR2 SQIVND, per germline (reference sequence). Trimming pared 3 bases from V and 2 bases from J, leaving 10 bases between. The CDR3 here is CASSIGSYNYGYTF. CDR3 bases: TGTGCCAGTAGTATTGGTTCCTACAACTATGGCTACACCTTC.

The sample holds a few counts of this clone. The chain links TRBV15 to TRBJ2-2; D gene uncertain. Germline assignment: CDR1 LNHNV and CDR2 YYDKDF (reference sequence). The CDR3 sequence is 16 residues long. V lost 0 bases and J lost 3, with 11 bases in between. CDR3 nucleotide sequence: TGTGCCACCAGCAGAGATCCCCCTAACCACACCGGGGAGCTGTTTTTT. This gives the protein CATSRDPPNHTGELFF.

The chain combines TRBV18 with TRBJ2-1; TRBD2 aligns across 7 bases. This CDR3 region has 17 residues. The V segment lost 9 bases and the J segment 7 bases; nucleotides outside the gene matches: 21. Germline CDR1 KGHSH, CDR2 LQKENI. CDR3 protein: CASSTRKSGTDLNEQFF. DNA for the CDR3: TGTGCCAGTTCCACCCGGAAAAGCGGGACTGACCTTAATGAGCAGTTCTTC. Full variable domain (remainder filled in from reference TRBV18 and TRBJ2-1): NAGVMQNPRHLVRRRGQEARLRCSPMKGHSHVYWYRQLPEEGLKFMVYLQKENIIDESGMPKERFSAEFPKEGPSILRIQQVVRGDSAAYFCASSTRKSGTDLNEQFFGPGTRLTVL.

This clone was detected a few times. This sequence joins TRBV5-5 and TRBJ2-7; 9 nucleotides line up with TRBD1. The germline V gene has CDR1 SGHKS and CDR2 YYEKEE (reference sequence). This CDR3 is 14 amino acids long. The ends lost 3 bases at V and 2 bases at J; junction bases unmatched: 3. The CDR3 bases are TGTGCCAGCAGCTGGGGACAGGGCACCTACGAGCAGTACTTC. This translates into CASSWGQGTYEQYF.

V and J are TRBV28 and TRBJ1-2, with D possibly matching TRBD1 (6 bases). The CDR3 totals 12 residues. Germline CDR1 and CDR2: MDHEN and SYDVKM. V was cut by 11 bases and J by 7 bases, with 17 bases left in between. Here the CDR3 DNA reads TGTGCCTCAGGGGTATTTGAGGCTGGCTACACCTTC. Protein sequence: CASGVFEAGYTF.

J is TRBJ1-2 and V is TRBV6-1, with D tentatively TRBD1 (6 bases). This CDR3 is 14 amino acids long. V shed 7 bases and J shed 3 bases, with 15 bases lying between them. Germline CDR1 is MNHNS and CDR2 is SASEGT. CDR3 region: CASISGGAYYGYTF. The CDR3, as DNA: TGTGCCAGCATTAGCGGGGGGGCGTACTATGGCTACACCTTC.

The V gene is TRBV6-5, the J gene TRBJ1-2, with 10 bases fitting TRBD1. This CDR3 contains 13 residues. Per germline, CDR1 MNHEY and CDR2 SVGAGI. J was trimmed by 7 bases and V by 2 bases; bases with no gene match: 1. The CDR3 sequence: CASSYRDRGGYTF. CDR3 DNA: TGTGCCAGCAGTTACCGGGACAGGGGTGGCTACACCTTC.

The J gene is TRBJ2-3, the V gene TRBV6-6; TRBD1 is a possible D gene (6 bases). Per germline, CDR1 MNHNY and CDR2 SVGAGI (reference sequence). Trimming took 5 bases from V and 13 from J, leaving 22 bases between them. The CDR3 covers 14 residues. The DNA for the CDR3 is TGTGCCAGCAGTAAAGGGGACGGACAGCTAAGAAAGTATTTT. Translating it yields CASSKGDGQLRKYF.

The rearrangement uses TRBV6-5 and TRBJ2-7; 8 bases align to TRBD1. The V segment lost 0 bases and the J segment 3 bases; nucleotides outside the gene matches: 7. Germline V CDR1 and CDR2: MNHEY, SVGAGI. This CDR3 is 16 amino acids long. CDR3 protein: CASSYSPRGQIYEQYF. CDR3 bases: TGTGCCAGCAGTTACTCCCCCAGGGGGCAGATCTACGAGCAGTACTTC.

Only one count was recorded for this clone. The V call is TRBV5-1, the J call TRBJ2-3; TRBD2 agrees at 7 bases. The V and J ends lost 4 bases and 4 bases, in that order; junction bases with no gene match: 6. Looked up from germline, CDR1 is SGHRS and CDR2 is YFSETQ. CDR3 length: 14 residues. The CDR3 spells CASSEIGGADTQYF. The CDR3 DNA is TGCGCCAGCAGCGAAATTGGGGGGGCAGATACGCAGTATTTT.

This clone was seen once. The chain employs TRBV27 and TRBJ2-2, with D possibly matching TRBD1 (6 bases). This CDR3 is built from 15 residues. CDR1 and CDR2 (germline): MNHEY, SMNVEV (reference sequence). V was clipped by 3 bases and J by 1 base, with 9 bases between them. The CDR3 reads CASSFLDRNTGELFF. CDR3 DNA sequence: TGTGCCAGCAGTTTCCTGGACAGGAACACCGGGGAGCTGTTTTTT.

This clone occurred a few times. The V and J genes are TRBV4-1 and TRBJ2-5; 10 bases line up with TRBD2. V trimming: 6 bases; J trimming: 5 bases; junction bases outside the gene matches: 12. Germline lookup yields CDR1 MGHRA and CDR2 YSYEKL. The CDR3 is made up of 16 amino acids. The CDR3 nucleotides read TGCGCCAGCAGTCAGTTAGTAGCGGGAGGAGGGGAGACCCAGTACTTC. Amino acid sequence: CASSQLVAGGGETQYF.

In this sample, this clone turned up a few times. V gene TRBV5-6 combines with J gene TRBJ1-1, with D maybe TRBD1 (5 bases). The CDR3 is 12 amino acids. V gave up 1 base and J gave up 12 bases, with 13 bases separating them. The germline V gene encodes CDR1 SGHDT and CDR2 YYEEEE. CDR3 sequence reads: CASSLSSGEPFF. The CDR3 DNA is TGTGCCAGCAGCTTGAGCTCGGGGGAACCTTTCTTT.

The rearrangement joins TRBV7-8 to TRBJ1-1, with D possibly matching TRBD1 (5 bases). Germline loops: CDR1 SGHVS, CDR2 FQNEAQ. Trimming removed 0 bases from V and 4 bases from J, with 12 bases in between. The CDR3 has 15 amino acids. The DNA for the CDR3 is TGTGCCAGCAGCTTAGCGTCGGGAGGGGCCACTGAAGCTTTCTTT. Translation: CASSLASGGATEAFF.